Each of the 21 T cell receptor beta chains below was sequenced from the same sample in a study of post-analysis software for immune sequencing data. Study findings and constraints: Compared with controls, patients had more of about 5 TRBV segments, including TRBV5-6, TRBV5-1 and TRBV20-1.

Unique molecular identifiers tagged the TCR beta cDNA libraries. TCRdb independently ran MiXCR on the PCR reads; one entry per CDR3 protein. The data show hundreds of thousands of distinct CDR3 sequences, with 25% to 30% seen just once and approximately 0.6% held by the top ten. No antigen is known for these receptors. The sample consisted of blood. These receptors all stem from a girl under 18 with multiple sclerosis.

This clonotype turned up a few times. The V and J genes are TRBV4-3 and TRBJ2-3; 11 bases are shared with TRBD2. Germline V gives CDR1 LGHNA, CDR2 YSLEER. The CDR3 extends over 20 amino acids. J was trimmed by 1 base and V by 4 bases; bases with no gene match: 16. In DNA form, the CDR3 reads TGCGCCAGCAGCCCGGACAGAGATAGCGGGAGGGCCTCGGGCACAGATACGCAGTATTTT. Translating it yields CASSPDRDSGRASGTDTQYF.

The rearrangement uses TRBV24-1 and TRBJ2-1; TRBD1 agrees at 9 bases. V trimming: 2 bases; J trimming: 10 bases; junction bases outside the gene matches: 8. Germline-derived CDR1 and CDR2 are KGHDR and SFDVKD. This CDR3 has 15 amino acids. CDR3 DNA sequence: TGTGCCACCAGTGATTCTCCGGGACAGGGTTACGAGCAGTTCTTC. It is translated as CATSDSPGQGYEQFF.

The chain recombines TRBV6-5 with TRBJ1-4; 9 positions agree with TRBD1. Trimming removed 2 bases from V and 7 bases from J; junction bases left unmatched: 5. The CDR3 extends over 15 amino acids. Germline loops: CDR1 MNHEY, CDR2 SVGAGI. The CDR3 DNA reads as TGTGCCAGCAGTTACGGGGGACAGGGAGGTGAAAAACTGTTTTTT. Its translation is CASSYGGQGGEKLFF.

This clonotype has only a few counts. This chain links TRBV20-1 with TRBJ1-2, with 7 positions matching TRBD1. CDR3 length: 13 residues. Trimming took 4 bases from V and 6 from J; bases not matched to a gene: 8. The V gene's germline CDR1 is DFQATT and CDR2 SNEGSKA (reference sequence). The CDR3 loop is CSAKNQGDHGYTF. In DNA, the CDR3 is TGCAGTGCTAAAAATCAGGGGGACCATGGCTACACCTTC.

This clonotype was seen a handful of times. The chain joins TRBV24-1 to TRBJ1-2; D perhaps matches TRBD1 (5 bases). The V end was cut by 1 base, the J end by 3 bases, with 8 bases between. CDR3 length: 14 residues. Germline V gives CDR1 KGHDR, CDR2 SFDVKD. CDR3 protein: CATSDFGTDYGYTF. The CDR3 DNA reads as TGTGCCACCAGTGATTTCGGGACCGACTATGGCTACACCTTC.

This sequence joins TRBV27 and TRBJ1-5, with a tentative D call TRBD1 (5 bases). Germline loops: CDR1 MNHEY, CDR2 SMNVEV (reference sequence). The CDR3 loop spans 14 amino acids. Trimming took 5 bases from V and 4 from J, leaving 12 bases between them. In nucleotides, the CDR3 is TGTGCCAGCAGTCTAAACAGGCAAAATCAGCCCCAGCATTTT. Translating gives CASSLNRQNQPQHF.

The CDR3 loop is CASTLGGGLYTEAFF. The CDR3 DNA sequence: TGTGCCAGTACCCTAGGGGGGGGCCTCTACACTGAAGCTTTCTTT. This sequence joins TRBV19 and TRBJ1-1, with a weak D call TRBD1 (6 bases). V lost 7 bases to trimming and J lost 3 bases, with 18 bases between them. Looked up from germline, CDR1 is LNHDA and CDR2 is SQIVND (reference sequence). The CDR3 totals 15 residues. Full variable domain (outside the CDR3, taken from reference TRBV19 and TRBJ1-1): DGGITQSPKYLFRKEGQNVTLSCEQNLNHDAMYWYRQDPGQGLRLIYYSQIVNDFQKGDIAEGYSVSREKKESFPLTVTSAQKNPTAFYLCASTLGGGLYTEAFFGQGTRLTVV.

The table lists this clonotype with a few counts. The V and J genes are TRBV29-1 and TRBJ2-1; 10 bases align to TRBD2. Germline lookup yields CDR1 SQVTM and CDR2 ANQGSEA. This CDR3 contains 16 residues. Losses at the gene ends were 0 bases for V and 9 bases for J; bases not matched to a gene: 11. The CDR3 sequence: CSVEDPLAGRRGEQFF. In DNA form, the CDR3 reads TGCAGCGTTGAAGATCCACTAGCGGGAAGGCGGGGTGAGCAGTTCTTC.

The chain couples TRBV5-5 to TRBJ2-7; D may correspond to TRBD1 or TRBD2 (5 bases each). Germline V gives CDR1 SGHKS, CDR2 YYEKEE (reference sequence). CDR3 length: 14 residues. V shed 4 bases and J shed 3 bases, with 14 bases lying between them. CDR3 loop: CASSHRDGNYEQYF. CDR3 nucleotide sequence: TGTGCCAGCAGCCACCGGGACGGTAACTACGAGCAGTACTTC.

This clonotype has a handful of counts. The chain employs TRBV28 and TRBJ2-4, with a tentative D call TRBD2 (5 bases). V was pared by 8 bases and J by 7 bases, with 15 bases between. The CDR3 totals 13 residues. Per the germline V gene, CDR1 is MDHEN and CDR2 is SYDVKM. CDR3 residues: CASGSLGVNIQYF. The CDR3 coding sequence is TGTGCCAGCGGATCACTAGGAGTCAACATTCAGTACTTC.

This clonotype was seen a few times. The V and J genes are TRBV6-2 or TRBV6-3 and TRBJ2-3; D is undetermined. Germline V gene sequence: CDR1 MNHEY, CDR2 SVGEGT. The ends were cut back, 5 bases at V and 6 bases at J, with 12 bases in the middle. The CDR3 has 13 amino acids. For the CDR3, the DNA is TGTGCCAGCAGTGCCCTCTCGTTGGATACGCAGTATTTT. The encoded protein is CASSALSLDTQYF.

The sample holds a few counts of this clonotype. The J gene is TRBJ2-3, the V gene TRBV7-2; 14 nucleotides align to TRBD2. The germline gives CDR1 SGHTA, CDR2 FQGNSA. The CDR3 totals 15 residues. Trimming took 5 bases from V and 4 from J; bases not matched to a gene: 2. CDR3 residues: CASSRTSGRSDTQYF. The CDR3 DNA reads TGTGCCAGCAGCCGGACTAGCGGGAGGTCAGATACGCAGTATTTT.

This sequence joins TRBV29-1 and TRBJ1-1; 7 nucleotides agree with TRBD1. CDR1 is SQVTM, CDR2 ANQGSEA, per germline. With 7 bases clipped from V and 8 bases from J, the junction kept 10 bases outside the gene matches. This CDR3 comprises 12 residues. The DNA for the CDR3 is TGCAGCGCCCCACGGGGGGGACAGGAAGCTTTCTTT. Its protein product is CSAPRGGQEAFF. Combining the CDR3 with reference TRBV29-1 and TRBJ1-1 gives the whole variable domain SAVISQKPSRDICQRGTSLTIQCQVDSQVTMMFWYRQQPGQSLTLIATANQGSEATYESGFVIDKFPISRPNLTFSTLTVSNMSPEDSSIYLCSAPRGGQEAFFGQGTRLTVV.

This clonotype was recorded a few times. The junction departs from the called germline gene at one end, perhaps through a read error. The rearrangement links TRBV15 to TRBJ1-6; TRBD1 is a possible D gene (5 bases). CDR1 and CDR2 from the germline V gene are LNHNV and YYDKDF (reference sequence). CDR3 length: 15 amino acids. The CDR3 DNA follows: TGTGCCACTAGCAGGGCAGCGGGCATGGACCTCACCCTCCACTTT. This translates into CATSRAAGMDLTLHF.

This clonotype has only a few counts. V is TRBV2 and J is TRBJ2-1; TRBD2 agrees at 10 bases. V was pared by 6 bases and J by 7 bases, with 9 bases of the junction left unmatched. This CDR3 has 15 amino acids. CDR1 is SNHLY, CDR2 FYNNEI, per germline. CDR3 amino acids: CASRGLASAGNEQFF. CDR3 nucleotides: TGTGCCAGCAGGGGACTAGCGAGCGCCGGGAATGAGCAGTTCTTC.

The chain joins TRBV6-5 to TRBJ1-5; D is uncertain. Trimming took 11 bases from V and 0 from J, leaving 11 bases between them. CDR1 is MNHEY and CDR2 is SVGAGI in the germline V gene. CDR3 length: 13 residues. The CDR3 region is CAGTSNSNQPQHF. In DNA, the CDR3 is TGTGCCGGCACGTCAAATAGCAATCAGCCCCAGCATTTT.

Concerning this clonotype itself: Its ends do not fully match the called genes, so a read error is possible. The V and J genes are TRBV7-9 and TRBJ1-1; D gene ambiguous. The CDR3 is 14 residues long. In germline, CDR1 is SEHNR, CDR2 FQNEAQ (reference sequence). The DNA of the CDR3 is TGTGCCGGCAGCCAGACCGGGGTTGGCTTGCGTGCTTTCTTT. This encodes CAGSQTGVGLRAFF.

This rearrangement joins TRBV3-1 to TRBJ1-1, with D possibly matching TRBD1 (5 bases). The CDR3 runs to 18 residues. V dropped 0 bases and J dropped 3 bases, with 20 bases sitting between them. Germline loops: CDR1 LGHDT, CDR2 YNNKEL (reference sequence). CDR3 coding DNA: TGTGCCAGCAGCCAAGATACTAGGAGACGGGAGGGGTACACTGAAGCTTTCTTT. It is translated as CASSQDTRRREGYTEAFF.

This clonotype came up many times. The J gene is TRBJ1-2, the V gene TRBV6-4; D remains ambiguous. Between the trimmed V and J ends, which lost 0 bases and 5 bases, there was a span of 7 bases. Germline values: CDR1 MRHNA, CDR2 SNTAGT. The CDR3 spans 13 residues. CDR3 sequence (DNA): TGTGCCAGCAGTGACTCTCCCGGGTATGGCTACACCTTC. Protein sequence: CASSDSPGYGYTF.

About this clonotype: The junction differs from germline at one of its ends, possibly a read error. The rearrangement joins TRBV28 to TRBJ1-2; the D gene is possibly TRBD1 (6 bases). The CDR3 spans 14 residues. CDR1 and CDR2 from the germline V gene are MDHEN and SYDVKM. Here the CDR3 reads CASSLQGTNYGHTF. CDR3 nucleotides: TGTGCCAGCAGTCTACAGGGAACTAACTATGGCCACACCTTC.

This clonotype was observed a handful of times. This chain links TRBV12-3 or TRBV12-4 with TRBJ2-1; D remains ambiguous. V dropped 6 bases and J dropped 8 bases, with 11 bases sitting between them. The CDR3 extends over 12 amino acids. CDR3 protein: CASSKNRYEQFF. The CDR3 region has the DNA TGTGCCAGCAGCAAAAACCGGTATGAGCAGTTCTTC.